The 9 T cell receptor beta chains in this list originate from one sample, sequenced in a study of blood T cells in healthy people across ages. A sample-barcoded 5' primer and a J-beta primer mix were used in a second PCR of roughly 7 to 11 cycles. TCRdb re-called the 5' RACE reads through MiXCR, storing one row per CDR3 protein. The data contain approximately 1.5 million distinct CDR3 sequences, roughly 32% of them singletons. Source material: blood. The receptors were sampled from a woman between 25 and 40 years old in good health.

This clonotype was seen a handful of times. The rearrangement uses TRBV2 and TRBJ1-2, with D uncertain. Germline CDR1 reads SNHLY; CDR2 reads FYNNEI. V shed 2 bases and J shed 2 bases, with 6 bases lying between them. The CDR3 consists of 13 residues. CDR3 DNA sequence: TGTGCCAGCAGTGAACCCGAGAACTATGGCTACACCTTC. It codes for CASSEPENYGYTF.

The V and J genes are TRBV18 and TRBJ2-5; 10 positions agree with TRBD2. Unmatched junction bases numbered 8, after V lost 4 bases and J lost 0 bases. The CDR3 sequence is 17 residues long. In germline, CDR1 is KGHSH, CDR2 LQKENI. The CDR3 region is CASSQPGTSEHQETQYF. The CDR3 DNA sequence: TGTGCCAGCTCACAACCGGGGACTAGCGAGCACCAAGAGACCCAGTACTTC.

The chain recombines TRBV11-1 with TRBJ2-1; TRBD2 matches 7 bases. Germline V gene data show CDR1 as SGHAT and CDR2 as FQDESV (reference sequence). V lost 6 bases, J lost 10 bases, and 15 bases stayed unmatched. The CDR3 has 15 residues. The CDR3 DNA reads TGTGCCAGCAGGGGGACTACTGACGTGGTGAGGGAGCAGTTCTTC. Its translation: CASRGTTDVVREQFF. Full variable domain (outside the CDR3, taken from reference TRBV11-1 and TRBJ2-1): EAEVAQSPRYKITEKSQAVAFWCDPISGHATLYWYRQILGQGPELLVQFQDESVVDDSQLPKDRFSAERLKGVDSTLKIQPAELGDSAMYLCASRGTTDVVREQFFGPGTRLTVL.

This clonotype was found a few times. The chain's CDR3 is CASSDFSDTQYF. The CDR3 DNA is TGTGCCAGCAGTGACTTCTCAGATACGCAGTATTTT. The chain is built from TRBV6-2 or TRBV6-3 and TRBJ2-3; no clear D gene. The ends were cut back, 5 bases at V and 4 bases at J, with 7 bases in the middle. Germline V gene lookup returns CDR1 MNHEY and CDR2 SVGEGT. The CDR3 loop spans 12 amino acids.

The V call is TRBV11-2, the J call TRBJ2-1; no reliable D call. The CDR3 is made up of 15 amino acids. Germline V gives CDR1 SGHAT, CDR2 FQNNGV. V was shortened by 1 base and J by 5 bases, with 12 bases between the two germline ends. In DNA form, the CDR3 reads TGTGCCAGCAGCTTAGGGGAATTTGTCCACAATGAGCAGTTCTTC. Protein sequence: CASSLGEFVHNEQFF.

This clonotype came up a few times. This sequence joins TRBV20-1 and TRBJ1-1; the D is unclear. Per germline, CDR1 DFQATT and CDR2 SNEGSKA (reference sequence). The CDR3 is 15 amino acids. The V end lost 1 base, the J end lost 4 bases, and 16 bases lay between the germline ends. CDR3 loop: CSARAPTDMTTEAFF. In DNA form, the CDR3 reads TGCAGTGCTAGAGCCCCGACCGACATGACCACTGAAGCTTTCTTT.

A few counts support this clonotype. V usage is TRBV7-2 and J usage is TRBJ2-7, with TRBD1 matching 8 bases. Germline trimming cut 4 bases from V and 1 base from J; bases unmatched to any gene: 6. This CDR3 contains 15 residues. Germline V gene data show CDR1 as SGHTA and CDR2 as FQGNSA. The CDR3 DNA follows: TGTGCCAGCAGCTATACTGGACAGGGTTCCTACGAGCAGTACTTC. It specifies CASSYTGQGSYEQYF.

The chain uses TRBV21-1 and TRBJ1-6; TRBD1, as called in the table, went unchecked against the DNA. TRBV21-1 constitutes a pseudogene. CDR3 size: 16 residues. CDR3 bases: TGTGCCAGCAGCAAAGTGCTGAGGGGCGGAGATTCACCCCTCCACTTT. Translated: CASSKVLRGGDSPLHF.

This clonotype has a single count. This chain uses TRBV20-1 with TRBJ2-2; tentative D call: TRBD2 (5 bases). Germline V CDR1 and CDR2: DFQATT, SNEGSKA (reference sequence). Trimming cost V 0 bases and J 4 bases, with 12 bases left between them. The CDR3 is 15 residues long. CDR3 in amino acids: CSARDGLAATGELFF. The CDR3 nucleotides read TGCAGTGCTAGAGATGGTCTAGCAGCCACCGGGGAGCTGTTTTTT.